This T cell receptor beta chain was recovered during a study of blood T cell repertoires in COVID-19. Across the study: The origin of the acute and convalescent COVID-19 samples was the United States, Italy and Spain.

Data came from immunoSEQ multiplex PCR; TCRdb stores just in-frame clones and leaves some out. The sample records some 21,000 clones, 86% being singletons. V dropped 0 bases and J dropped 7 bases, with 14 bases sitting between them. Germline CDR1 SGHKS, CDR2 YYEKEE (reference sequence). The CDR3 spans 16 residues. Input material: peripheral blood. The receptor comes from a human donor with acute or convalescent COVID-19. The donor label of this sample is uncertain. The chain couples TRBV5-5 to TRBJ1-6; D is unclear. CDR3 in DNA: TGTGCCAGCAGCTTGGTTCCGGGTGTGGAAAATTCACCCCTCCACTTT. Encoded protein: CASSLVPGVENSPLHF. The full variable domain, rest sourced from reference TRBV5-5 and TRBJ1-6, is DAGVTQSPTHLIKTRGQQVTLRCSPISGHKSVSWYQQVLGQGPQFIFQYYEKEERGRGNFPDRFSARQFPNYSSELNVNALLLGDSALYLCASSLVPGVENSPLHFGNGTRLTVT.